This T cell receptor (beta chain) derives from a study of patients and donors after allogeneic stem cell transplantation. Per germline, CDR1 ENHRY and CDR2 SYGVKD. The CDR3 sequence is 15 residues long. V lost 4 bases to trimming and J lost 3 bases; unmatched junction nucleotides: 6. TCRdb re-called the RT-PCR reads through MiXCR, storing one row per CDR3 protein. The top ten clones hold around 6% of a sample with roughly 960,000 distinct CDR3 sequences, approximately 19% of them seen once. There are a few counts of this clonotype. The chain links TRBV10-3 to TRBJ1-1, with 9 bases matching TRBD1. This sequence was found in a human donor who was either an allogeneic HSCT recipient or a stem cell or donor lymphocyte infusion donor (not recorded which). It is not recorded whose cells these are; they may come from a transplant donor. Specimen: blood, either unsorted or a sorted T cell fraction (not recorded which). The CDR3 here is CAISGAGTGYTEAFF. The CDR3 region has the DNA TGTGCCATCAGTGGGGCCGGGACAGGGTACACTGAAGCTTTCTTT.